Shown below are 7 T cell receptor beta chains from a single sample sequenced in a study of blood T cell repertoires in COVID-19. Assay used: immunoSEQ multiplex PCR; TCRdb lists only in-frame clones, some missing. The sample has around 170,000 clones, more than 80% seen once; the top ten hold less than 15%. What was sequenced was PBMCs or T cells enriched from blood (not recorded which). The receptors shown here come from a man aged 50-60 years who had recovered from COVID-19.

This clone appeared once. This rearrangement joins TRBV6-2 or TRBV6-3 to TRBJ2-1; TRBD1 might be the D (5 bases). The CDR3 sequence is 19 residues long. CDR1 MNHEY and CDR2 SVGEGT come from the germline V gene. V shed 0 bases and J shed 1 base, with 19 bases lying between them. The CDR3 DNA reads TGTGCCAGCAGTTACTCGATTGGGGCAGGGCCCCGGTCCTACAATGAGCAGTTCTTC. It translates to CASSYSIGAGPRSYNEQFF.

The genes are TRBV19 and TRBJ1-1; 7 nucleotides agree with TRBD1. The CDR3 consists of 12 residues. Germline loops: CDR1 LNHDA, CDR2 SQIVND (reference sequence). V lost 2 bases to trimming and J lost 14 bases; unmatched junction nucleotides: 8. As DNA, the CDR3 is TGTGCCAGTAGTATAACCCCAGGGGGAGAATTCTTT. Translating gives CASSITPGGEFF.

This clone was seen repeatedly, ten times or more. The genes are TRBV2 and TRBJ1-2; 7 nucleotides line up with TRBD1. The junction had 6 bases not matched to a gene; V was cut back by 6 bases and J by 8 bases. The CDR3 spans 12 residues. Germline CDR1 and CDR2: SNHLY and FYNNEI. The CDR3 DNA sequence: TGTGCCAGCAGGCTGGACAGGATCGGCTACACCTTC. It yields the protein CASRLDRIGYTF.

J is TRBJ1-1 and V is TRBV6-4; no reliable D call. The CDR3 loop spans 14 amino acids. Per the germline V gene, CDR1 is MRHNA and CDR2 is SNTAGT. V lost 5 bases and J 6 bases, leaving 16 bases between the germline ends. DNA for the CDR3: TGTGCCAGCAGTTCAGAGGGTGGAAGAGCTGAAGCTTTCTTT. Translation gives CASSSEGGRAEAFF.

This sequence joins TRBV6-5 and TRBJ1-2, with TRBD1 as a possible D gene (6 bases). The CDR3 loop spans 13 amino acids. Germline V CDR1 and CDR2: MNHEY, SVGAGI. V shed 7 bases and J shed 7 bases, with 16 bases lying between them. The DNA of the CDR3 is TGTGCCAGCACCTCTACAGGGAACGGTGGCTACACCTTC. It codes for CASTSTGNGGYTF.

The chain recombines TRBV2 with TRBJ1-1; 7 nucleotides match TRBD1. This CDR3 has 17 residues. CDR1 and CDR2 from the germline V gene are SNHLY and FYNNEI. V lost 2 bases to trimming and J lost 1 base; unmatched junction nucleotides: 10. Here the CDR3 reads CASSELEVTGTNTEAFF. As DNA, the CDR3 is TGTGCCAGCAGTGAATTGGAGGTGACAGGGACGAACACTGAAGCTTTCTTT.

This chain links TRBV2 with TRBJ2-2; the D gene is possibly TRBD1 (6 bases). The V and J ends lost 7 bases and 1 base respectively, with 7 bases between them. The CDR3 runs 13 residues. Looked up from germline, CDR1 is SNHLY and CDR2 is FYNNEI. The CDR3 region has the DNA TGTGCCAGCACGGGACAGAACACCGGGGAGCTGTTTTTT. Its protein is CASTGQNTGELFF.